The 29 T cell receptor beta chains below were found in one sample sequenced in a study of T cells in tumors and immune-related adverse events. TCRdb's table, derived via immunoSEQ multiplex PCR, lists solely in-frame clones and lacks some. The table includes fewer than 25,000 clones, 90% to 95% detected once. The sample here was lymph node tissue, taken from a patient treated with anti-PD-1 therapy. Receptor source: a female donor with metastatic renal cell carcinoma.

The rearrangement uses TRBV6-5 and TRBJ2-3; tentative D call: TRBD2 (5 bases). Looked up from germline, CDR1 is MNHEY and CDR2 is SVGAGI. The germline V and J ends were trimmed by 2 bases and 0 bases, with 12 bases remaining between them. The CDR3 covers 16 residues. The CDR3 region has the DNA TGTGCCAGCAGTTACACTGCTAGCTCGAGCACAGATACGCAGTATTTT. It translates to CASSYTASSSTDTQYF.

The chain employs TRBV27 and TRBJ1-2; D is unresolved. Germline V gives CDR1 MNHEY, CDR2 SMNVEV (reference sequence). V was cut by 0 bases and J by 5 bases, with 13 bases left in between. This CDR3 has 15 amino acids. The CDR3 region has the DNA TGTGCCAGCAGTTTATCGCTGGGCGGGGTGTATGGCTACACCTTC. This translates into CASSLSLGGVYGYTF.

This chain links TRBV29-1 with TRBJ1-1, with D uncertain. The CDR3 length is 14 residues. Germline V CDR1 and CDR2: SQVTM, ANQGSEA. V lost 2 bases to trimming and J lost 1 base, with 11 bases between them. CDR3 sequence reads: CSVEFRAANTEAFF. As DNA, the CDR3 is TGCAGCGTTGAATTCCGAGCAGCGAACACTGAAGCTTTCTTT. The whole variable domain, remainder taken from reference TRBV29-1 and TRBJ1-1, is SAVISQKPSRDICQRGTSLTIQCQVDSQVTMMFWYRQQPGQSLTLIATANQGSEATYESGFVIDKFPISRPNLTFSTLTVSNMSPEDSSIYLCSVEFRAANTEAFFGQGTRLTVV.

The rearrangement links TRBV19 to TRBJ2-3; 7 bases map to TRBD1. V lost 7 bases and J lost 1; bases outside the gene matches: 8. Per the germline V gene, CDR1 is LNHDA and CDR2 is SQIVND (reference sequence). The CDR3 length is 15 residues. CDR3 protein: CASNDWDSRTDTQYF. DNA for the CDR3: TGTGCCAGTAACGATTGGGACAGCCGCACAGATACGCAGTATTTT.

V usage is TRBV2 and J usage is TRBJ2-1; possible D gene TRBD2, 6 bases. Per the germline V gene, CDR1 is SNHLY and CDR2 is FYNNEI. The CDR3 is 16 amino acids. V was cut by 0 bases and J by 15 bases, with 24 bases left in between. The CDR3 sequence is CASSEALIGAGGLLFF. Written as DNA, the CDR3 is TGTGCCAGCAGTGAAGCGCTTATAGGAGCGGGCGGATTGTTGTTCTTC. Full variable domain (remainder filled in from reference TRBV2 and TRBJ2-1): EPEVTQTPSHQVTQMGQEVILRCVPISNHLYFYWYRQILGQKVEFLVSFYNNEISEKSEIFDDQFSVERPDGSNFTLKIRSTKLEDSAMYFCASSEALIGAGGLLFFGPGTRLTVL.

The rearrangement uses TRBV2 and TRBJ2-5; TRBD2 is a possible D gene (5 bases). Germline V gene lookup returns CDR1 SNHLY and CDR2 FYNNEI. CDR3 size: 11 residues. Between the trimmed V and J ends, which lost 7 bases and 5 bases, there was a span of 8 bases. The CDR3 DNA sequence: TGTGCCAGCACGTGGGAGGAGACCCAGTACTTC. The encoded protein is CASTWEETQYF.

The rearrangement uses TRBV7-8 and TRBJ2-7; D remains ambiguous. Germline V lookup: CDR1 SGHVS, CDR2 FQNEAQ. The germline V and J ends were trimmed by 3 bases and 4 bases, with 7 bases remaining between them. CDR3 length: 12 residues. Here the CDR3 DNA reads TGTGCCAGCAGCTTCCCTCAATACGAGCAGTACTTC. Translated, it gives CASSFPQYEQYF.

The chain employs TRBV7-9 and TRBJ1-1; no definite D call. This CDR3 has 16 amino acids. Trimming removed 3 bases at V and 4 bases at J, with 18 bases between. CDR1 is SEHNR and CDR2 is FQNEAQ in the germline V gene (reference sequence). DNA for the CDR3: TGTGCCAGCAGCTTCGATGGGTGGGAGGAGATCACTGAAGCTTTCTTT. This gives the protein CASSFDGWEEITEAFF.

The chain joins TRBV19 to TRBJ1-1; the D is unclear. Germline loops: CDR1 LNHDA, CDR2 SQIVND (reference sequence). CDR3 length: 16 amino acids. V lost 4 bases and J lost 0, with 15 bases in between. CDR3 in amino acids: CASSTPPNEVNTEAFF. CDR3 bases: TGTGCCAGTAGTACCCCCCCTAATGAAGTGAACACTGAAGCTTTCTTT.

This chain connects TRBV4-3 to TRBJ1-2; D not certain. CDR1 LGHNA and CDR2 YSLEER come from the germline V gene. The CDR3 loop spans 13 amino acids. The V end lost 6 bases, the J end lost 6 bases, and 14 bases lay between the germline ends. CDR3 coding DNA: TGCGCCAGCAGTCCTCCTAGGTGGAATGGCTACACCTTC. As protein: CASSPPRWNGYTF.

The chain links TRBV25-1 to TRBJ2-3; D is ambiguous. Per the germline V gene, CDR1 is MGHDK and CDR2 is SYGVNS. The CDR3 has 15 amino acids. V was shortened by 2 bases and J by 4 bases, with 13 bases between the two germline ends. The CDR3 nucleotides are TGTGCCAGCAGTGAACTTGAAGGGCCAGCAGATACGCAGTATTTT. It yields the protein CASSELEGPADTQYF.

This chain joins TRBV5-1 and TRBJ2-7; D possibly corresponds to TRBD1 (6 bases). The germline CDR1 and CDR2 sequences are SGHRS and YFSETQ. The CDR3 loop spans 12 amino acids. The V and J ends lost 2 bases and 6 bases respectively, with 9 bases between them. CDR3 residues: CASSFNRAEQYF. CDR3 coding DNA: TGCGCCAGCAGCTTCAACAGGGCCGAGCAGTACTTC.

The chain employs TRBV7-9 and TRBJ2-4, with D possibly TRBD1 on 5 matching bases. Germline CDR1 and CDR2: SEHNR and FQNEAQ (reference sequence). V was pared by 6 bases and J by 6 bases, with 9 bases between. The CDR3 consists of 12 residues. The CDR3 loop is CASRGQGNIQYF. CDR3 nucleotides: TGTGCCAGCAGGGGGCAGGGAAACATTCAGTACTTC.

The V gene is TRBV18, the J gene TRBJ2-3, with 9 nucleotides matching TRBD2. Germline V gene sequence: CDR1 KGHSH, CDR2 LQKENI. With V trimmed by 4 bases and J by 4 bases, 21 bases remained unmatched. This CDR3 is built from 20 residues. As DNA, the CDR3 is TGTGCCAGCTCACTCCTCAATCCCGGGACTAGCTCCAGAGGCGCAGATACGCAGTATTTT. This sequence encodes CASSLLNPGTSSRGADTQYF. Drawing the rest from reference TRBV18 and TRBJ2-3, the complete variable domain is NAGVMQNPRHLVRRRGQEARLRCSPMKGHSHVYWYRQLPEEGLKFMVYLQKENIIDESGMPKERFSAEFPKEGPSILRIQQVVRGDSAAYFCASSLLNPGTSSRGADTQYFGPGTRLTVL.

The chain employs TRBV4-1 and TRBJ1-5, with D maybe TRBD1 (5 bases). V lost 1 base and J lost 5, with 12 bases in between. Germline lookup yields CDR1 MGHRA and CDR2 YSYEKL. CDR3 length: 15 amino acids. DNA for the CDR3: TGCGCCAGCAGCCAAGCGGGGTTAGGGGATCAGCCCCAGCATTTT. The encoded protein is CASSQAGLGDQPQHF.

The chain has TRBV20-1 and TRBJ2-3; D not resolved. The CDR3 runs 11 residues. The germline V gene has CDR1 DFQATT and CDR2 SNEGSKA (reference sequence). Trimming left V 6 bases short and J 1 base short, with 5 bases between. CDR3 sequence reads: CSARRTDTQYF. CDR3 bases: TGCAGTGCCCGTCGCACAGATACGCAGTATTTT.

The CDR3 region has the DNA TGTGCCAGCAGCCAAGATGCGCCGTACTCCTACAATGAGCAGTTCTTC. Its protein product is CASSQDAPYSYNEQFF. J is TRBJ2-1 and V is TRBV14; no reliable D call. The germline CDR1 and CDR2 sequences are SGHDN and FVKESK. The ends were cut back, 0 bases at V and 0 bases at J, with 9 bases in the middle. This CDR3 has 16 amino acids.

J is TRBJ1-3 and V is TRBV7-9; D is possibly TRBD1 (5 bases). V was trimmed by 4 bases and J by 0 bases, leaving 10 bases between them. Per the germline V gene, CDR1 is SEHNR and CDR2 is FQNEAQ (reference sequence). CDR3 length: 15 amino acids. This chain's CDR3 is CASSSGRNSGNTIYF. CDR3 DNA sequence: TGTGCCAGCAGCTCGGGACGAAACTCTGGAAACACCATATATTTT.

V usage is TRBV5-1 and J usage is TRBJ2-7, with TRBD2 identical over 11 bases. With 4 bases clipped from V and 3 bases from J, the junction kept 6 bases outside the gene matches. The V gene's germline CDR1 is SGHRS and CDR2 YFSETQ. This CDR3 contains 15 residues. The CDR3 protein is CASSLTSGASYEQYF. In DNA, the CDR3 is TGCGCCAGCAGCCTGACTAGCGGGGCTAGCTACGAGCAGTACTTC.

As DNA, the CDR3 is TGTGCCAGCAGCCTCACCTCCTACGAGCAGTACTTC. It yields the protein CASSLTSYEQYF. V usage is TRBV2 and J usage is TRBJ2-7; D unresolved. Germline loops: CDR1 SNHLY, CDR2 FYNNEI. Deletions cut 6 bases from V and 0 bases from J, with 6 bases between. This CDR3 comprises 12 residues. The full variable domain, rest sourced from reference TRBV2 and TRBJ2-7, is EPEVTQTPSHQVTQMGQEVILRCVPISNHLYFYWYRQILGQKVEFLVSFYNNEISEKSEIFDDQFSVERPDGSNFTLKIRSTKLEDSAMYFCASSLTSYEQYFGPGTRLTVT.

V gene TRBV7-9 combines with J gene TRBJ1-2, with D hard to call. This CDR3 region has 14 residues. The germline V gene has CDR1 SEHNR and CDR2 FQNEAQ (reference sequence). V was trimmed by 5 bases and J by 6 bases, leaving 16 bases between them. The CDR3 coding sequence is TGTGCCAGCAGCCCCGGACGGATTCCGCATGGCTACACCTTC. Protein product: CASSPGRIPHGYTF.

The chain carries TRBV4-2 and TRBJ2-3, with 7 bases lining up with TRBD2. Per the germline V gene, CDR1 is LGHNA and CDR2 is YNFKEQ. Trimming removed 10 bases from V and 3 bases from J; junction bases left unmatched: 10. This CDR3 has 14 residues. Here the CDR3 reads CATHSGGSTDTQYF. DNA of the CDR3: TGTGCCACCCATTCAGGCGGGAGTACAGATACGCAGTATTTT.

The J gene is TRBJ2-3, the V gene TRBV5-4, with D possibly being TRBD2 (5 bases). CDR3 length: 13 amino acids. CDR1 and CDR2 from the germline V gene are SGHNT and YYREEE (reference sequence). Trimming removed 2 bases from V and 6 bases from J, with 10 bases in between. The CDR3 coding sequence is TGTGCCAGCAGCTTTCGGGGTCAGGATACGCAGTATTTT. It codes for CASSFRGQDTQYF.

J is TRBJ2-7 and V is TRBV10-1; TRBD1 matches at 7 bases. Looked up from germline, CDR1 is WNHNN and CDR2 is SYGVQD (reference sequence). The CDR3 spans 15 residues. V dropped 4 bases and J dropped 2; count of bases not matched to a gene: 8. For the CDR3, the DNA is TGCGCCAGCAGTGTCGCCCGGGACAGACCCTACGAGCAGTACTTC. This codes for CASSVARDRPYEQYF.

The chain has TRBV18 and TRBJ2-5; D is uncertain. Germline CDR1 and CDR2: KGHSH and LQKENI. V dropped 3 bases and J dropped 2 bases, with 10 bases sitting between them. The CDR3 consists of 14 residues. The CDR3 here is CASSPSSEQETQYF. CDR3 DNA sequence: TGTGCCAGCTCACCTTCCAGCGAACAAGAGACCCAGTACTTC.

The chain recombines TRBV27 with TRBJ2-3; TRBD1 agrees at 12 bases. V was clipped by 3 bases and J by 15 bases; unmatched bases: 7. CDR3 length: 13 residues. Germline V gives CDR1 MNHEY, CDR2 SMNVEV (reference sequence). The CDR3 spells CASSLNRDRGRYF. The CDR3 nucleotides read TGTGCCAGCAGTTTGAACCGGGACAGGGGGCGATATTTT.

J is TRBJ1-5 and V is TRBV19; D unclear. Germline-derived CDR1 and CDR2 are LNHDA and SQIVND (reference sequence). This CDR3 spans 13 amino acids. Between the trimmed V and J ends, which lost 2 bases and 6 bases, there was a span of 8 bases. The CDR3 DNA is TGTGCCAGTAGTATAACCCCGGTTCAGCCCCAGCATTTT. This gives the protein CASSITPVQPQHF.

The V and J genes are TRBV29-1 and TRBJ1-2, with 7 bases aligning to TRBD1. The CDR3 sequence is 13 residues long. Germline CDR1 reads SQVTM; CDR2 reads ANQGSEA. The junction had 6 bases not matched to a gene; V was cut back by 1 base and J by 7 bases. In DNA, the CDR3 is TGCAGCGTTGAAGGAGGGGGCGCGTCTGGCTACACCTTC. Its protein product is CSVEGGGASGYTF.

This CDR3 reads CASSLVGLAAHEQFF. The CDR3 nucleotides are TGTGCCAGCAGCTTAGTAGGACTAGCAGCCCATGAGCAGTTCTTC. This chain connects TRBV11-3 to TRBJ2-1; 8 bases are a match to TRBD2. The CDR3 totals 15 residues. J lost 8 bases, V lost 1 base, and 7 bases had no gene match. Germline CDR1 and CDR2: SGHNT and YENEEA.